This T cell receptor (beta chain) was retrieved from a study of blood T cells in healthy people across ages. The use of a sample-barcoded 5' primer and a J-beta primer mix characterized a second PCR of about 7 to 12 cycles. In TCRdb, the 5' RACE reads were re-called with MiXCR into one record per CDR3 protein. Here the sample spans around 870,000 distinct CDR3 sequences, around 28% being singletons. The V segment lost 7 bases and the J segment 14 bases; nucleotides outside the gene matches: 18. CDR3 length: 15 amino acids. Per the germline V gene, CDR1 is LNHDA and CDR2 is SQIVND (reference sequence).

The receptor was derived from a woman aged 80 or older in good health. This chain connects TRBV19 to TRBJ1-2; 11 bases map to TRBD1. What was sequenced was blood. CDR3 loop: CASTLSSGTGGLGTF. Written as DNA, the CDR3 is TGTGCCAGTACTCTATCATCCGGGACAGGGGGATTGGGAACCTTC.